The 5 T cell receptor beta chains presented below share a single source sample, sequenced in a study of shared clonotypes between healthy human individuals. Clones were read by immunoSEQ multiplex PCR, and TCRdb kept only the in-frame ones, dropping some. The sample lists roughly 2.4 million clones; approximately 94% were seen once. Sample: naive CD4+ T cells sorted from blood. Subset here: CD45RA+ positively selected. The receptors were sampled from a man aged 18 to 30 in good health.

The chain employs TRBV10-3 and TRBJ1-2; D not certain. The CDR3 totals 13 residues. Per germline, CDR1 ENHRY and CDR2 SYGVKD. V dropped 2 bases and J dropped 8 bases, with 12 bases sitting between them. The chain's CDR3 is CAISEDRGKGYTF. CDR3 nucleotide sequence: TGTGCCATCAGTGAGGACCGAGGGAAAGGCTACACCTTC.

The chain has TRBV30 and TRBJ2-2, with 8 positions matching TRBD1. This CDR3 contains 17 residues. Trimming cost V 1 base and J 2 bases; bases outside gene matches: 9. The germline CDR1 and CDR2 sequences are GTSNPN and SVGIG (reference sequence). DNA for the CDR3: TGTGCCTGGAGTGCCCCGAACCCAGGGGGCAACACCGGGGAGCTGTTTTTT. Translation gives CAWSAPNPGGNTGELFF.

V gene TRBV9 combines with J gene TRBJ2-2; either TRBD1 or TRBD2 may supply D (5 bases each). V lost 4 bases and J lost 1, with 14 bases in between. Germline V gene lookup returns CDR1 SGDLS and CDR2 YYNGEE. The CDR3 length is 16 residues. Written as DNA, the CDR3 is TGTGCCAGCAGCCCTCGGCAGGGAGAGAACACCGGGGAGCTGTTTTTT. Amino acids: CASSPRQGENTGELFF. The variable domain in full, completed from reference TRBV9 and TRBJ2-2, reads DSGVTQTPKHLITATGQRVTLRCSPRSGDLSVYWYQQSLDQGLQFLIQYYNGEERAKGNILERFSAQQFPDLHSELNLSSLELGDSALYFCASSPRQGENTGELFFGEGSRLTVL.

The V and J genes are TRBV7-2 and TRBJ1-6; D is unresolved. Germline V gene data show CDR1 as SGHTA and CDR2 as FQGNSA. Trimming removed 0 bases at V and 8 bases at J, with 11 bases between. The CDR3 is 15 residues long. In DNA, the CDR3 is TGTGCCAGCAGCTTAGCAATCTTTGGCGATTCACCCCTCCACTTT. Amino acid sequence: CASSLAIFGDSPLHF.

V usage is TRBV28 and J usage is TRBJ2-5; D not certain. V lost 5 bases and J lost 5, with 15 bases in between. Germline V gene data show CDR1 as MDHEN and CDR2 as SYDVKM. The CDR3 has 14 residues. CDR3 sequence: CASSPLLLMETQYF. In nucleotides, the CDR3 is TGTGCCAGCAGTCCCCTGCTCCTAATGGAGACCCAGTACTTC.